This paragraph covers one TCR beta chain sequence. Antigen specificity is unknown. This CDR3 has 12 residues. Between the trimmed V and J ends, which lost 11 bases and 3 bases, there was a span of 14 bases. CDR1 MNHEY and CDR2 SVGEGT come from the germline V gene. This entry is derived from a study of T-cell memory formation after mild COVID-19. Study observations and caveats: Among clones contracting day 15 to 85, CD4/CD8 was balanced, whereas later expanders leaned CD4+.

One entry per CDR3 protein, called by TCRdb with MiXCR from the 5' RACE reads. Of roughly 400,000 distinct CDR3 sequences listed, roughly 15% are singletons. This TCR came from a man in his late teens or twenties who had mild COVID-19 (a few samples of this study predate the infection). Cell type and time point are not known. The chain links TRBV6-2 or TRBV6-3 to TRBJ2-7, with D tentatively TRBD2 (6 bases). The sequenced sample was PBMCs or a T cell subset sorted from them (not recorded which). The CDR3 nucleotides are TGTGCCGCGGGGAAGAGGGTCTACGAGCAGTACTTC. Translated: CAAGKRVYEQYF.